The 30 T cell receptor beta chains in this list originate from one sample, sequenced in a study of cytomegalovirus exposure and HLA in healthy donors. PCR amplification relied on 60 Vbeta primers (plus 13 Jbeta primers). Only in-frame clones appear in the TCRdb table, and some are missing; sequencing was by immunoSEQ multiplex PCR. The sample yields some 100,000 clones, 65% to 80% seen once. The material sequenced was PBMCs. Receptors were obtained from a woman in her sixties or seventies in good health and CMV-seropositive.

The rearrangement links TRBV7-8 to TRBJ2-2; possibly TRBD1 for D (5 bases). The CDR3 sequence is 15 residues long. V was pared by 2 bases and J by 0 bases, with 7 bases between. The germline V gene encodes CDR1 SGHVS and CDR2 FQNEAQ. This CDR3 is CASSLRGPNTGELFF. CDR3 nucleotides: TGTGCCAGCAGCTTAAGGGGTCCGAACACCGGGGAGCTGTTTTTT.

This clone was detected only a few times. V is TRBV9 and J is TRBJ1-5; no clear D. V lost 4 bases, J lost 6 bases, and 11 bases lay in between. Germline loops: CDR1 SGDLS, CDR2 YYNGEE. The CDR3 totals 13 residues. CDR3 in DNA: TGTGCCAGCAGCCGATCACCAGGTCAGCCCCAGCATTTT. Translated: CASSRSPGQPQHF.

This clone was recorded a few times. The gene calls are TRBV27 and TRBJ1-1; a possible D gene is TRBD1 (6 bases). Trimming took 7 bases from V and 1 from J, leaving 19 bases between them. The CDR3 extends over 16 amino acids. Germline V gene lookup returns CDR1 MNHEY and CDR2 SMNVEV (reference sequence). As DNA, the CDR3 is TGTGCCAGCAAGAATGCCGGGACAATGGCGAACACTGAAGCTTTCTTT. Its protein product is CASKNAGTMANTEAFF.

This chain joins TRBV5-6 and TRBJ1-1; 9 bases map to TRBD1. Germline trimming cut 2 bases from V and 5 bases from J; bases unmatched to any gene: 7. Germline CDR1 and CDR2: SGHDT and YYEEEE. The CDR3 has 15 residues. The CDR3 DNA sequence: TGTGCCAGCAGCTTTGGGACAGGGCTAGCGACTGAAGCTTTCTTT. Translated: CASSFGTGLATEAFF.

The chain links TRBV27 to TRBJ1-4, with D perhaps TRBD1 (5 bases). The CDR3 consists of 13 residues. The V gene's germline CDR1 is MNHEY and CDR2 SMNVEV (reference sequence). V shed 4 bases and J shed 6 bases, with 9 bases lying between them. The CDR3 bases are TGTGCCAGCAGTTCGCGCAGGGATGAAAAACTGTTTTTT. Protein: CASSSRRDEKLFF.

Of note for this clone: One end of the junction is discordant with germline, which a read error may explain. Other DNA sequences in the same sample also yield this CDR3. The CDR3 DNA sequence: TGCAGTGCTAGAGCGACAGGGCCCCAACATTTT. This sequence encodes CSARATGPQHF. The genes are TRBV20-1 and TRBJ1-5, with 7 bases that match TRBD1. CDR1 and CDR2 (germline): DFQATT, SNEGSKA (reference sequence). The CDR3 has 11 residues.

In regard to this clone: The same CDR3 can be traced to other DNA sequences in this sample. The rearrangement links TRBV2 to TRBJ2-2; the D gene is possibly TRBD1 (6 bases). The V end lost 4 bases, the J end lost 1 base, and 10 bases lay between the germline ends. CDR3 size: 15 residues. Germline V CDR1 and CDR2: SNHLY, FYNNEI. CDR3 amino acids: CASSGQALNTGELFF. The CDR3 nucleotides read TGTGCCAGCAGTGGACAGGCCCTGAACACCGGGGAGCTGTTTTTT.

This sequence joins TRBV30 and TRBJ2-3; the match to TRBD1 covers 10 bases. J lost 1 base, V lost 8 bases, and 9 bases had no gene match. CDR3 length: 15 residues. Germline V lookup: CDR1 GTSNPN, CDR2 SVGIG (reference sequence). CDR3: CASVTGGRGTDTQYF. The CDR3, as DNA: TGTGCCAGCGTGACAGGGGGCCGGGGCACAGATACGCAGTATTTT.

The table lists this clone with a count of one. The V and J genes are TRBV18 and TRBJ2-5, with 8 bases matching TRBD2. In germline, CDR1 is KGHSH, CDR2 LQKENI. V trimming: 2 bases; J trimming: 5 bases; junction bases outside the gene matches: 10. The CDR3 consists of 16 residues. The CDR3 coding sequence is TGTGCCAGCTCACCAGCTACAGCGGGGGCGGGGGAGACCCAGTACTTC. This gives the protein CASSPATAGAGETQYF.

The count of this clone is one. This chain uses TRBV5-6 with TRBJ2-5, with TRBD2 identical over 8 bases. Germline-derived CDR1 and CDR2 are SGHDT and YYEEEE. This CDR3 spans 17 amino acids. J was trimmed by 5 bases and V by 0 bases; bases with no gene match: 12. The CDR3 coding sequence is TGTGCCAGCAGCTTGGTAATCGGGGGGGCGTATTCCGAGACCCAGTACTTC. It codes for CASSLVIGGAYSETQYF.

The V and J genes are TRBV27 and TRBJ1-4; D is uncertain. Germline CDR1 MNHEY, CDR2 SMNVEV (reference sequence). CDR3 size: 13 residues. The CDR3 DNA is TGTGTCACAAAGGCGGAACCTAATGAAAAACTGTTTTTT. Residues: CVTKAEPNEKLFF.

The chain combines TRBV28 with TRBJ2-7; D is uncertain. The length of the CDR3 is 13 residues. V was shortened by 6 bases and J by 2 bases, with 11 bases between the two germline ends. The germline V gene has CDR1 MDHEN and CDR2 SYDVKM. CDR3 loop: CASRTHSTYEQYF. CDR3 nucleotide sequence: TGTGCCAGCAGAACACACAGCACCTACGAGCAGTACTTC.

As concerns this clone: This sample includes further DNA sequences coding for the same CDR3. This sequence joins TRBV18 and TRBJ2-5; D gene ambiguous. CDR1 is KGHSH and CDR2 is LQKENI in the germline V gene. CDR3 length: 12 amino acids. With 0 bases removed from V and 5 bases from J, the gap between germline ends came to 4 bases. The CDR3: CASSPPGETQYF. The CDR3 DNA reads TGTGCCAGCTCACCACCTGGCGAGACCCAGTACTTC.

This chain links TRBV14 with TRBJ2-7; 8 bases fit TRBD1. V dropped 0 bases and J dropped 3; count of bases not matched to a gene: 10. This CDR3 has 17 amino acids. The V gene's germline CDR1 is SGHDN and CDR2 FVKESK. CDR3 loop: CASSQESEGTGRYEQYF. In DNA form, the CDR3 reads TGTGCCAGCAGCCAAGAATCAGAAGGGACAGGTCGCTACGAGCAGTACTTC. Full variable domain (missing parts from reference TRBV14 and TRBJ2-7): EAGVTQFPSHSVIEKGQTVTLRCDPISGHDNLYWYRRVMGKEIKFLLHFVKESKQDESGMPNNRFLAERTGGTYSTLKVQPAELEDSGVYFCASSQESEGTGRYEQYFGPGTRLTVT.

Details on this clone: Its ends do not fully match the called genes, so a read error is possible. The gene calls are TRBV13 and TRBJ2-1; 11 bases match TRBD2. The CDR3 length is 15 residues. The germline V gene encodes CDR1 PRHDT and CDR2 FYEKMQ (reference sequence). This chain's CDR3 is CASSLGTSGYNEQFF. CDR3 coding DNA: TGTGCCAGCAGCCTAGGGACTAGCGGATACAATGAGCAGTTCTTC.

This chain connects TRBV9 to TRBJ2-3; D not resolved. The CDR3 is made up of 15 amino acids. CDR1 is SGDLS and CDR2 is YYNGEE in the germline V gene. Trimming shortened V by 0 bases and J by 5 bases, and 13 bases separated the two germline ends. The CDR3 DNA follows: TGTGCCAGCAGCGTAGGTGCACCCAAGCAAGATACGCAGTATTTT. Protein sequence: CASSVGAPKQDTQYF. Variable domain in full (rest from reference TRBV9 and TRBJ2-3): DSGVTQTPKHLITATGQRVTLRCSPRSGDLSVYWYQQSLDQGLQFLIQYYNGEERAKGNILERFSAQQFPDLHSELNLSSLELGDSALYFCASSVGAPKQDTQYFGPGTRLTVL.

This chain joins TRBV28 and TRBJ1-2; D ambiguous. V lost 6 bases, J lost 2 bases, and 4 bases lay in between. CDR3 length equals 11 residues. Germline CDR1 is MDHEN and CDR2 is SYDVKM. The CDR3 reads CASRQNYGYTF. CDR3 nucleotide sequence: TGTGCCAGCAGACAGAACTATGGCTACACCTTC.

The gene calls are TRBV10-3 and TRBJ2-2; 11 positions agree with TRBD1. J gave up 10 bases and V 6 bases, and 7 bases lay outside the gene matches. This CDR3 spans 14 amino acids. CDR1 and CDR2 from the germline V gene are ENHRY and SYGVKD. As DNA, the CDR3 is TGTGCCATCAGCGTAGGACAGGGGGCGTTGGAGCTGTTTTTT. Encoded protein: CAISVGQGALELFF.

The chain recombines TRBV28 with TRBJ1-1, with D unresolved. This CDR3 spans 13 amino acids. Trimming removed 5 bases from V and 0 bases from J, with 7 bases in between. Germline assignment: CDR1 MDHEN and CDR2 SYDVKM. The CDR3 DNA reads TGTGCCAGCAGTGAATCGGTGAACACTGAAGCTTTCTTT. Its protein is CASSESVNTEAFF.

This rearrangement joins TRBV5-1 to TRBJ1-5; the match to TRBD1 covers 8 bases. CDR3 length: 16 amino acids. Germline CDR1 reads SGHRS; CDR2 reads YFSETQ. With V trimmed by 0 bases and J by 4 bases, 6 bases remained unmatched. The CDR3 is CASSLGGTGTNQPQHF. Here the CDR3 DNA reads TGCGCCAGCAGCTTGGGGGGGACAGGAACAAATCAGCCCCAGCATTTT.

The J gene is TRBJ2-7, the V gene TRBV25-1; TRBD2 might be the D (7 bases). In germline, CDR1 is MGHDK, CDR2 SYGVNS. Trimming cost V 3 bases and J 6 bases, with 18 bases left between them. This CDR3 comprises 15 residues. The CDR3 DNA reads as TGTGCCAGCAGTGACCCAGCTGGGGGGGCAGGCGAGCAGTACTTC. Translating gives CASSDPAGGAGEQYF.

The chain has TRBV5-5 and TRBJ2-7; D call uncertain. The CDR3 spans 16 residues. CDR1 is SGHKS, CDR2 YYEKEE, per germline (reference sequence). The V end lost 3 bases, the J end lost 2 bases, and 18 bases lay between the germline ends. CDR3 region: CASSSQSPPYPYEQYF. The DNA for the CDR3 is TGTGCCAGCAGCTCGCAGTCCCCTCCATACCCCTACGAGCAGTACTTC.

The chain links TRBV4-2 to TRBJ1-1; D might be TRBD1 (5 bases). Trimming pared 0 bases from V and 0 bases from J, leaving 11 bases between. The CDR3 covers 16 residues. Germline V gives CDR1 LGHNA, CDR2 YNFKEQ. CDR3 loop: CASSQDLGELNTEAFF. In nucleotides, the CDR3 is TGTGCCAGCAGCCAAGATTTAGGGGAATTGAACACTGAAGCTTTCTTT.

The J gene is TRBJ2-5, the V gene TRBV19; 10 bases align to TRBD1. The germline V gene encodes CDR1 LNHDA and CDR2 SQIVND (reference sequence). The CDR3 covers 17 residues. The V segment lost 5 bases and the J segment 3 bases; nucleotides outside the gene matches: 12. The CDR3 loop is CASSPRDRGPLKETQYF. The CDR3 nucleotides read TGTGCCAGTAGTCCCCGGGACAGGGGACCTTTAAAAGAGACCCAGTACTTC.

The chain uses TRBV10-3 and TRBJ2-1; 8 positions match TRBD2. Germline V gene sequence: CDR1 ENHRY, CDR2 SYGVKD. The CDR3 contains 15 residues. Trimming cost V 4 bases and J 7 bases; bases outside gene matches: 9. Here the CDR3 reads CAISGGTRGPNEQFF. The CDR3 region has the DNA TGTGCCATCAGTGGCGGGACTAGAGGGCCTAATGAGCAGTTCTTC.

This clone showed up just a few times. The rearrangement links TRBV5-5 to TRBJ2-5; D uncertain. Germline CDR1 SGHKS, CDR2 YYEKEE (reference sequence). V gave up 3 bases and J gave up 2 bases, with 17 bases separating them. CDR3 size: 16 residues. CDR3 sequence reads: CASSSRSRIAQETQYF. The CDR3, as DNA: TGTGCCAGCAGCTCCCGTTCGAGGATCGCGCAAGAGACCCAGTACTTC. The whole variable domain, remainder taken from reference TRBV5-5 and TRBJ2-5, is DAGVTQSPTHLIKTRGQQVTLRCSPISGHKSVSWYQQVLGQGPQFIFQYYEKEERGRGNFPDRFSARQFPNYSSELNVNALLLGDSALYLCASSSRSRIAQETQYFGPGTRLLVL.

The gene calls are TRBV7-2 and TRBJ1-5; 11 positions match TRBD1. The length of the CDR3 is 14 residues. The germline V gene has CDR1 SGHTA and CDR2 FQGNSA. The V segment lost 3 bases and the J segment 9 bases; nucleotides outside the gene matches: 4. CDR3 protein: CASSLGQGGAPQHF. Written as DNA, the CDR3 is TGTGCCAGCAGCTTGGGACAGGGGGGAGCGCCCCAGCATTTT.

The rearrangement uses TRBV6-5 and TRBJ1-4; weak D call: TRBD1 (6 bases). Looked up from germline, CDR1 is MNHEY and CDR2 is SVGAGI. V was cut by 6 bases and J by 4 bases, with 12 bases left in between. The CDR3 spans 14 residues. CDR3 in DNA: TGTGCCAGCAGCTACGGACAGCTTAATGAAAAACTGTTTTTT. As protein: CASSYGQLNEKLFF.

This chain links TRBV7-9 with TRBJ2-1, with D possibly matching TRBD1 (6 bases). V lost 6 bases and J lost 7, with 22 bases in between. Germline V CDR1 and CDR2: SEHNR, FQNEAQ (reference sequence). The length of the CDR3 is 16 residues. This CDR3 reads CASSLQLQGRGNEQFF. CDR3 bases: TGTGCCAGCAGTTTGCAGCTACAGGGTCGAGGAAATGAGCAGTTCTTC.

This clone came up a few times. This chain joins TRBV7-9 and TRBJ2-5, with 8 bases matching TRBD1. CDR1 SEHNR and CDR2 FQNEAQ come from the germline V gene (reference sequence). V lost 5 bases and J lost 5; bases outside the gene matches: 13. The CDR3 spans 16 residues. The chain's CDR3 is CASSRIRTGPPETQYF. DNA for the CDR3: TGTGCCAGCAGCCGAATACGGACAGGGCCTCCGGAGACCCAGTACTTC.